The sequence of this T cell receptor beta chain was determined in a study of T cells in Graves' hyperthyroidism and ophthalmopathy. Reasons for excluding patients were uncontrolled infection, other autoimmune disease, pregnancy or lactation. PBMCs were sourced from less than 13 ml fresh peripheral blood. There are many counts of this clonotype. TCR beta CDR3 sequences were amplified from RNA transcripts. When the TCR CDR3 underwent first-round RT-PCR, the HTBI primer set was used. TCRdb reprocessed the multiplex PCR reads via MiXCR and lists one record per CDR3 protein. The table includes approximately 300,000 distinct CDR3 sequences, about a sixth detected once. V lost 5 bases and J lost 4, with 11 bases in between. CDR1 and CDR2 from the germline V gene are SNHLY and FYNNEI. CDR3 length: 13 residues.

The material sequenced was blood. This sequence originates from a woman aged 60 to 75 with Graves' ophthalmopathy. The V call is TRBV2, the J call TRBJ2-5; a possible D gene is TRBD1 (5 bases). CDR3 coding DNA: TGTGCCAGCAGTTCGACAGTAGTAGAGACCCAGTACTTC. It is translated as CASSSTVVETQYF.